What follows are 3 T cell receptor beta chains derived from one specimen sequenced in a study of blood T cell repertoires in COVID-19. Clones were sequenced by immunoSEQ multiplex PCR, and TCRdb holds only the in-frame ones, with some missing. The table has 200,000 to 250,000 clones, around 84% seen once. The sequencing input was peripheral blood. The receptor set was obtained from a man older than 75 with acute or convalescent COVID-19.

V is TRBV7-2 and J is TRBJ2-1, with TRBD2 matching 10 bases. This CDR3 region has 14 residues. Per the germline V gene, CDR1 is SGHTA and CDR2 is FQGNSA. With V trimmed by 4 bases and J by 6 bases, 3 bases remained unmatched. The CDR3 reads CASSSLAGVNEQFF. In nucleotides, the CDR3 is TGTGCCAGCAGCTCTCTAGCGGGAGTCAATGAGCAGTTCTTC.

This clone occurred once. V usage is TRBV5-4 and J usage is TRBJ2-3; TRBD2 matches at 7 bases. V trimming: 2 bases; J trimming: 5 bases; junction bases outside the gene matches: 8. The V gene's germline CDR1 is SGHNT and CDR2 YYREEE (reference sequence). This CDR3 comprises 15 residues. Here the CDR3 reads CASSFRLGGLDTQYF. The CDR3 bases are TGTGCCAGCAGCTTTAGACTGGGGGGGTTAGATACGCAGTATTTT.

CDR3 DNA sequence: TGTGCCAGCTCACCAACGGGGGGCGACGAGCAGTACGTC. It specifies CASSPTGGDEQYV. The rearrangement uses TRBV18 and TRBJ2-7, with D possibly TRBD2 on 7 matching bases. Germline CDR1 is KGHSH and CDR2 is LQKENI. This CDR3 is built from 13 residues. Trimming took 2 bases from V and 5 from J, leaving 10 bases between them.